These 11 T cell receptor beta chains originate from one sample sequenced in a study of T cell changes during pregnancy in multiple sclerosis. Profiled with immunoSEQ multiplex PCR; TCRdb holds only in-frame clones, not every one. The sample records roughly 20,000 clones, about 85% being singletons. Specimen: CD8+ T cells from peripheral blood mononuclear cells, collected in the third trimester of pregnancy. The receptors originated from a female donor in good health, enrolled as a control in a pregnancy study.

This chain joins TRBV7-8 and TRBJ2-3, with 8 positions matching TRBD2. There are 17 residues in the CDR3. In germline, CDR1 is SGHVS, CDR2 FQNEAQ. Losses at the gene ends were 1 base for V and 5 bases for J; bases not matched to a gene: 11. In nucleotides, the CDR3 is TGTGCCAGCAGCTTAGTTGCTGTCGGGGGGGCCAGAGATACGCAGTATTTT. It codes for CASSLVAVGGARDTQYF.

The V call is TRBV27, the J call TRBJ2-3; D unclear. This CDR3 is built from 18 residues. V lost 5 bases, J lost 9 bases, and 30 bases lay in between. Germline V gene data show CDR1 as MNHEY and CDR2 as SMNVEV (reference sequence). The CDR3 DNA follows: TGTGCCAGCAGTCCATTAACCCCTCCGACTCCCTCTCTGAGAACGCAGTATTTT. It encodes CASSPLTPPTPSLRTQYF.

CDR3 sequence reads: CASSPPPVTGELFF. The CDR3 DNA is TGTGCCAGCTCACCTCCGCCGGTGACCGGGGAGCTGTTTTTT. The V gene is TRBV18, the J gene TRBJ2-2, with D unclear. V lost 3 bases and J 5 bases, leaving 10 bases between the germline ends. Germline V CDR1 and CDR2: KGHSH, LQKENI. The CDR3 is made up of 14 amino acids.

CDR3 nucleotide sequence: TGCGCCAGCAGCCAGGGTACCGGGACAGGGAGCTACGAGCAGTACTTC. Its translation is CASSQGTGTGSYEQYF. J is TRBJ2-5 and V is TRBV4-3; 9 positions match TRBD1. The better agreement between TRBJ2-7 and the DNA end casts doubt on the J call. This CDR3 is 16 amino acids long. In germline, CDR1 is LGHNA, CDR2 YSLEER.

The V call is TRBV7-9, the J call TRBJ2-1; possible D gene TRBD2, 7 bases. The CDR3 runs to 12 residues. Per the germline V gene, CDR1 is SEHNR and CDR2 is FQNEAQ (reference sequence). V dropped 11 bases and J dropped 7 bases, with 15 bases sitting between them. The CDR3 region has the DNA TGTGCCGTCGTTAGGGGGGGTAATGAGCAGTTCTTC. It is translated as CAVVRGGNEQFF.

V and J are TRBV14 and TRBJ1-1; D is uncertain. CDR3 length: 12 residues. CDR1 is SGHDN and CDR2 is FVKESK in the germline V gene. Trimming stripped 6 bases from V and 0 bases from J, with 5 bases between. The CDR3 DNA is TGTGCCAGCAGTTTAATGAACACTGAAGCTTTCTTT. Its translation is CASSLMNTEAFF.

This chain links TRBV4-1 with TRBJ1-2, with TRBD1 matching 7 bases. Germline V gene lookup returns CDR1 MGHRA and CDR2 YSYEKL. J lost 5 bases, V lost 3 bases, and 6 bases had no gene match. The CDR3 sequence is 14 residues long. Here the CDR3 reads CASSQQTGWYGYTF. CDR3 nucleotide sequence: TGCGCCAGCAGCCAGCAGACAGGGTGGTATGGCTACACCTTC.

The genes are TRBV25-1 and TRBJ1-6; D possibly corresponds to TRBD1 (5 bases). Germline-derived CDR1 and CDR2 are MGHDK and SYGVNS. V was pared by 4 bases and J by 6 bases, with 10 bases between. The CDR3 totals 14 residues. The CDR3 here is CASSGFDSNSPLHF. DNA for the CDR3: TGTGCCAGCAGTGGATTCGACAGTAATTCACCCCTCCACTTT. Complete variable domain (other parts from reference TRBV25-1 and TRBJ1-6): EADIYQTPRYLVIGTGKKITLECSQTMGHDKMYWYQQDPGMELHLIHYSYGVNSTEKGDLSSESTVSRIRTEHFPLTLESARPSHTSQYLCASSGFDSNSPLHFGNGTRLTVT.

This chain uses TRBV5-4 with TRBJ1-1; the D gene is possibly TRBD1 (6 bases). Germline V gene lookup returns CDR1 SGHNT and CDR2 YYREEE (reference sequence). V lost 2 bases and J lost 7, with 18 bases in between. CDR3 length: 15 residues. CDR3 residues: CASSFFVSRTVEAFF. CDR3 nucleotides: TGTGCCAGCAGCTTCTTTGTGTCGAGGACAGTTGAAGCTTTCTTT.

This sequence joins TRBV29-1 and TRBJ1-1; possible D gene TRBD1, 6 bases. Germline V lookup: CDR1 SQVTM, CDR2 ANQGSEA. The V end was cut by 5 bases, the J end by 2 bases, with 9 bases between. There are 12 residues in the CDR3. The CDR3 is CSVSDSNTEAFF. DNA of the CDR3: TGCAGCGTTTCGGACAGTAACACTGAAGCTTTCTTT.

V and J are TRBV6-6 and TRBJ2-2, with a tentative D call TRBD2 (6 bases). Looked up from germline, CDR1 is MNHNY and CDR2 is SVGAGI (reference sequence). This CDR3 comprises 14 residues. V was cut by 8 bases and J by 7 bases, with 17 bases left in between. CDR3 bases: TGTGCCAGCGGGTGGGGAGGAACGGTCGGGGAGCTGTTTTTT. Protein: CASGWGGTVGELFF.